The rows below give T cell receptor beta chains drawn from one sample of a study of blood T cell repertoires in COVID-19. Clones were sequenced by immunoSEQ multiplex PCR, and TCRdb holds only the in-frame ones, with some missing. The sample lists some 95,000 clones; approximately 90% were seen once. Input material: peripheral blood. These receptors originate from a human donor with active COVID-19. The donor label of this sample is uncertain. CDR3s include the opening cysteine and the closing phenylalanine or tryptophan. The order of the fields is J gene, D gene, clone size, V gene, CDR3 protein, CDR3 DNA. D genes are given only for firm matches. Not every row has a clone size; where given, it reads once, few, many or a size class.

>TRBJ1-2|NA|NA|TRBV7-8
CASSFKREYGYTF
TGTGCCAGCAGCTTTAAGCGGGAGTATGGCTACACCTTC
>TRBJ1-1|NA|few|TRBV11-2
CASSLGPSGTEAFF
TGTGCCAGCAGCTTAGGTCCCTCCGGGACTGAAGCTTTCTTT
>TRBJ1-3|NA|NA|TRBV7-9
CASSRSPGNTIYF
TGTGCCAGCAGCCGGTCCCCCGGAAACACCATATATTTT
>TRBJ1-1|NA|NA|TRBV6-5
CASSYSGQGSTEAFF
TGTGCCAGCAGTTACTCGGGTCAGGGGTCCACTGAAGCTTTCTTT
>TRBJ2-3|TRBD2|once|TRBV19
CASSSLSLAGTADTQYF
TGTGCCAGTAGTTCCCTCTCACTAGCGGGGACCGCTGATACGCAGTATTTT
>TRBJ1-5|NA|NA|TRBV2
CASSEDGQNNQPQHF
TGTGCCAGCAGTGAAGATGGACAGAACAATCAGCCCCAGCATTTT
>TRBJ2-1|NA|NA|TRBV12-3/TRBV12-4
CASSLSGYNEQFF
TGTGCCAGCAGTTTGTCCGGGTACAATGAGCAGTTCTTC
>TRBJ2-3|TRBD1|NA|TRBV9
CASSVQGATSTDTQYF
TGTGCCAGCAGCGTACAGGGGGCCACTAGCACAGATACGCAGTATTTT
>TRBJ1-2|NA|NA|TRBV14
CASSPWASTYGYTF
TGTGCCAGCAGCCCCTGGGCCAGCACCTATGGCTACACCTTC
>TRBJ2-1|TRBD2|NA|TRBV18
CASCLTSGDNNEQFF
TGTGCCAGCTGCTTGACTAGCGGGGATAACAATGAGCAGTTCTTC
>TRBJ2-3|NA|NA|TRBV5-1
CASSLTDSRDTQYF
TGCGCCAGCAGCTTAACGGACAGTAGAGATACGCAGTATTTT
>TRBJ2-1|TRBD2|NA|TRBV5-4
CASSLLGSGGPNEQFF
TGTGCCAGCAGCTTGTTAGGTAGCGGGGGGCCCAATGAGCAGTTCTTC
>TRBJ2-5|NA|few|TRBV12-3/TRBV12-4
CASRGTHQETQYF
TGTGCCAGCAGAGGGACACATCAAGAGACCCAGTACTTC
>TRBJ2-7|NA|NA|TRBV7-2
CASSLSPMDSYEQYF
TGTGCCAGCAGCCTATCCCCGATGGACAGCTACGAGCAGTACTTC
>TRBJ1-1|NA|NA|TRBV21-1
CASRPGQNTEAFF
TGTGCCTCCCGCCCAGGGCAAAACACTGAAGCTTTCTTT
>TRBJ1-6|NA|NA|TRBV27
CASSDSSYNSPLHF
TGTGCCAGCAGCGACAGCTCCTATAATTCACCCCTCCACTTT
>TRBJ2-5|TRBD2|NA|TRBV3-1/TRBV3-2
CASSQVSLAGLQETQYF
TGTGCCAGCAGCCAAGTCTCACTAGCGGGGCTCCAAGAGACCCAGTACTTC
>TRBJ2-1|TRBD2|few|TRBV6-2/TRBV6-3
CASSYRTSGLNEQFF
TGTGCCAGCAGTTACCGGACTAGCGGACTCAATGAGCAGTTCTTC
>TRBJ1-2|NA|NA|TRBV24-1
CATSDLYSNYGYTF
TGTGCCACCAGTGATTTATACAGTAACTATGGCTACACCTTC
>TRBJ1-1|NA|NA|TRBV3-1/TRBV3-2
CASSQVGGGTEAFF
TGTGCCAGCAGCCAAGTTGGGGGGGGCACTGAAGCTTTCTTT
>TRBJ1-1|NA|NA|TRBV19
CASSIRGLETEAFF
TGTGCCAGTAGTATTCGGGGGTTGGAAACTGAAGCTTTCTTT
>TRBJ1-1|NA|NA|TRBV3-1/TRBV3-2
CASSQWESGPGDTEAFF
TGTGCCAGCAGCCAATGGGAGTCAGGGCCGGGGGACACTGAAGCTTTCTTT
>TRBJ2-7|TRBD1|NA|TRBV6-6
CASSYAPGQGYEQYF
TGTGCCAGCAGTTACGCTCCGGGACAGGGGTACGAGCAGTACTTC
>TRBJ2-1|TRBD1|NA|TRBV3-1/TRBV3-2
CASSPHPGQGGEQFF
TGTGCCAGCAGCCCACATCCGGGACAGGGGGGTGAGCAGTTCTTC
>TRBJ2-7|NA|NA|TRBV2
CASSKQVTRNEQYF
TGTGCCAGCAGCAAACAGGTCACCCGTAACGAGCAGTACTTC
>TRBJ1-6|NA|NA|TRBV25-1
CASSEDSSYNSPLHF
TGTGCCAGCAGTGAGGACAGCTCCTATAATTCACCCCTCCACTTT
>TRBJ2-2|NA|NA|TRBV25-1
CASTHRERAGELFF
TGTGCCAGCACGCACAGGGAGAGGGCCGGGGAGCTGTTTTTT
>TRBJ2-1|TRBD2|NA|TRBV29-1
CSVEKGLAGGLSYNEQFF
TGCAGCGTTGAGAAGGGACTAGCGGGGGGGCTGTCCTACAATGAGCAGTTCTTC
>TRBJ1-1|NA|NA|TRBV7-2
CASSYRYLEAFF
TGTGCCAGCAGCTATCGGTATTTAGAAGCTTTCTTT
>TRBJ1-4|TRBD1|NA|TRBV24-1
CATSSGTATEKLFF
TGTGCCACCAGTTCCGGGACAGCGACTGAAAAACTGTTTTTT
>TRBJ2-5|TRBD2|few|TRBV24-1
CATSRLAGDLETQYF
TGTGCCACCTCTCGACTAGCGGGGGATCTTGAGACCCAGTACTTC
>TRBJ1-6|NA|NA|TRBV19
CASSLAPSSYNSPLHF
TGTGCCAGTAGTCTCGCCCCGAGCTCCTATAATTCACCCCTCCACTTT
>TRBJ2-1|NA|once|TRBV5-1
CASIPLGEHYNEQFF
TGCGCCAGCATTCCGCTGGGAGAACACTACAATGAGCAGTTCTTC
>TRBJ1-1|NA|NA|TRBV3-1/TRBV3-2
CASGFLQGYFAEAFF
TGTGCCAGCGGATTCTTACAGGGTTATTTCGCTGAAGCTTTCTTT
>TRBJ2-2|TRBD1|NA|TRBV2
CASSETGSGNTGELFF
TGTGCCAGCAGCGAGACAGGGTCGGGGAACACCGGGGAGCTGTTTTTT
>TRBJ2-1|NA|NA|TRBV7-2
CASSYTSSSYNEQFF
TGTGCCAGCAGCTATACTTCGAGCTCCTACAATGAGCAGTTCTTC
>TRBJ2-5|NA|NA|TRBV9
CASSVAPGNQETQYF
TGTGCCAGCAGCGTAGCCCCGGGGAACCAAGAGACCCAGTACTTC
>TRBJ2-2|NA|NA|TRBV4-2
CASSRLLDTGELFF
TGTGCCAGCAGTCGATTACTAGACACCGGGGAGCTGTTTTTT
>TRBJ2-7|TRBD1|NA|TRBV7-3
CASSLTPDRAHEQYF
TGTGCCAGCAGCTTAACTCCCGACAGGGCCCACGAGCAGTACTTC
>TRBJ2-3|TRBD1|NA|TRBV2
CASQTGQGAADTQYF
TGTGCCAGTCAGACGGGACAGGGGGCCGCAGATACGCAGTATTTT
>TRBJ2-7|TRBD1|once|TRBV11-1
CASSLDRGREQYF
TGTGCCAGCAGCTTAGACAGGGGGCGAGAGCAGTACTTC
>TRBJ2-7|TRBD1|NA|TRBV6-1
CASSEVQGNEQYF
TGTGCCAGCAGTGAAGTACAGGGGAACGAGCAGTACTTC
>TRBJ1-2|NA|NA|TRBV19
CASSIAPQGGNYGYTF
TGTGCCAGTAGTATCGCCCCGCAGGGCGGTAACTATGGCTACACCTTC
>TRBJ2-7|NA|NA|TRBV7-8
CASSMQVSYEQYF
TGTGCCAGCAGCATGCAGGTTTCCTACGAGCAGTACTTC
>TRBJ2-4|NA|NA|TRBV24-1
CATVQLQGKDKNIQYF
TGTGCCACCGTTCAACTACAGGGAAAAGACAAAAACATTCAGTACTTC
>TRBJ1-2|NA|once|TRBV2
CASSEPGGRGIGNGYTF
TGTGCCAGCAGTGAACCTGGGGGGAGGGGGATCGGGAATGGCTACACCTTC
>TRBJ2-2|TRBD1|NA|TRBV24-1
CATSDKGQLTGELFF
TGTGCCACCAGTGACAAGGGACAGCTCACCGGGGAGCTGTTTTTT
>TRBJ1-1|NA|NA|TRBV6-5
CASRISQGLGTEAFF
TGTGCCAGCAGAATCAGTCAGGGCTTGGGCACTGAAGCTTTCTTT